The 6 T cell receptor beta chains reported below all come from one sample, sequenced in a study of spatial heterogeneity in lung cancer. Whole-study results and caveats: It was found that expanded intratumoral alpha and beta TCR counts tracked tumor mutation counts.

These receptors' antigens are unknown. TCRdb itself ran the 5' RACE reads through MiXCR, one entry per CDR3 protein. Of about 2,000 distinct CDR3 sequences in the sample, less than 4% are singletons; the top ten hold more than 10%. Stated time point: sample taken at primary tumor resection. The source material was lung tumor tissue, sampled at surgery. The receptors shown here come from a female donor with early-stage non-small cell lung cancer.

This clonotype is medium-sized. This rearrangement joins TRBV7-9 to TRBJ2-3; TRBD2 aligns across 13 bases. V shed 4 bases and J 0 bases; nucleotides not matched to a gene: 10. The germline V gene encodes CDR1 SEHNR and CDR2 FQNEAQ (reference sequence). The CDR3 has 19 residues. The CDR3 spells CASSYGTSGAYASTDTQYF. The CDR3 nucleotides read TGTGCCAGCAGCTACGGGACTAGCGGGGCCTATGCTAGCACAGATACGCAGTATTTT.

In this sample, this clonotype turned up once. The CDR3: CASSSTGHSVEKKYF. The CDR3 DNA sequence: TGTGCCAGCAGCTCGACAGGGCATTCGGTGGAGAAGAAGTATTTT. The chain couples TRBV11-2 to TRBJ2-3, with 7 bases fitting TRBD1. Germline trimming cut 4 bases from V and 13 bases from J; bases unmatched to any gene: 17. This CDR3 has 15 residues. Germline V gene lookup returns CDR1 SGHAT and CDR2 FQNNGV.

This clonotype is labeled medium-sized. The chain has TRBV7-9 and TRBJ2-2; D could derive from TRBD1 or TRBD2 (6 bases each). The V gene's germline CDR1 is SEHNR and CDR2 FQNEAQ (reference sequence). V lost 11 bases, J lost 3 bases, and 16 bases lay in between. The CDR3 consists of 14 residues. The CDR3 region has the DNA TGTGCCGTCGGGCGGGACACTCACACCGGGGAGCTGTTTTTT. This translates into CAVGRDTHTGELFF. The full variable domain, completed using reference TRBV7-9 and TRBJ2-2, is DTGVSQNPRHKITKRGQNVTFRCDPISEHNRLYWYRQTLGQGPEFLTYFQNEAQLEKSRLLSDRFSAERPKGSFSTLEIQRTEQGDSAMYLCAVGRDTHTGELFFGEGSRLTVL.

This clonotype rates as large. The V and J genes are TRBV20-1 and TRBJ2-7; TRBD1 matches 11 bases. This CDR3 contains 13 residues. The V segment lost 6 bases and the J segment 3 bases; nucleotides outside the gene matches: 4. Germline V gives CDR1 DFQATT, CDR2 SNEGSKA (reference sequence). CDR3 residues: CSAGQGAIYEQYF. The CDR3 coding sequence is TGCAGTGCCGGACAGGGGGCAATCTACGAGCAGTACTTC.

This clonotype was detected ten times or more. The rearrangement uses TRBV15 and TRBJ2-1, with 9 bases matching TRBD2. The CDR3 covers 17 residues. V dropped 7 bases and J dropped 4; count of bases not matched to a gene: 14. Germline values: CDR1 LNHNV, CDR2 YYDKDF (reference sequence). The CDR3 loop is CATKSLLSGGNYNEQFF. As DNA, the CDR3 is TGTGCCACCAAATCTTTACTTAGCGGGGGAAATTACAATGAGCAGTTCTTC.

Judged by abundance, this clonotype is medium-sized. The chain uses TRBV4-2 and TRBJ2-3; 12 bases map to TRBD2. Germline assignment: CDR1 LGHNA and CDR2 YNFKEQ. With 5 bases clipped from V and 5 bases from J, the junction kept 20 bases outside the gene matches. The CDR3 length is 20 residues. The CDR3 nucleotides read TGTGCCAGCAGCTTCCACCGGCGAGGACTAGCGGGATCCGGGGGAGATACGCAGTATTTT. Amino acid sequence: CASSFHRRGLAGSGGDTQYF.